This entry concerns a single T cell receptor (beta chain). TCRdb reprocessed the 5' RACE reads and stores each CDR3 protein as one record, lacking DNA. This sample's table reports 500,000 or so distinct CDR3 sequences. These data are taken from a study of T cells expressing NK-cell markers. This CDR3 spans 12 amino acids. Per the germline V gene, CDR1 is LGHDT and CDR2 is YNNKEL (reference sequence). The rearrangement uses TRBV3-1 and TRBJ2-7. Sequencing was carried out using blood T cells: a sorted CD56 or NKG2C T cell subset, CD4+ or CD8+ T cells, or bulk PBMC T cells (not recorded which). The sequence was obtained from a man aged 18 to 29 in good health. Here the CDR3 reads CASSRTVYEQYF.